This TCR beta chain originates from a study of early T cells in non-severe SARS-CoV-2 infection. Across the whole study: The chains were unpaired, and the sequenced material was bulk RNA from unsorted whole blood.

MiXCR, run by TCRdb on the 5' RACE reads, gives a single entry per CDR3 protein. This table has about 76,000 distinct CDR3 sequences, roughly 15% appearing once. This clonotype was picked up many times. The V gene end was trimmed by 7 bases and the J gene end by 9 bases; junction bases not matched to a gene: 6. The CDR3 has 12 residues. Germline V gene sequence: CDR1 DFQATT, CDR2 SNEGSKA (reference sequence). The chain is built from TRBV20-1 and TRBJ2-1, with 10 bases fitting TRBD2. The TCR originated in an adult who was a healthcare worker with PCR-confirmed SARS-CoV-2 infection or an uninfected control (not recorded which). Sequenced input: whole blood. DNA for the CDR3: TGCAGTGGAGGCAGCGGGAGGGCTGAGCAGTTCTTC. Protein sequence: CSGGSGRAEQFF.